The clone carrying this T cell receptor beta chain was seen only a few times. Its antigen is currently unknown. TCRdb used MiXCR to reprocess the 5' RACE reads, holding one entry per CDR3 protein. The sample comprises approximately 670,000 distinct CDR3 sequences, roughly 6% of which are singletons, and 1.5% to 2% rests with the top ten. The CDR3 is made up of 15 amino acids. V was clipped by 0 bases and J by 8 bases, with 14 bases between them. From germline, CDR1 is SEHNR and CDR2 FQNEAQ (reference sequence). This specimen belongs to a study of identical twins. Broader study findings: Abundant cord blood beta clonotypes carried fewer insertions; memory repertoires showed none.

The material sequenced was naive T cells sorted from blood. This clonotype was obtained from a man between 18 and 29 years old in good health. This chain uses TRBV7-9 with TRBJ2-1; D not resolved. The DNA for the CDR3 is TGTGCCAGCAGCTTAGCGGGTAACGGTATCGATGAGCAGTTCTTC. This gives the protein CASSLAGNGIDEQFF.